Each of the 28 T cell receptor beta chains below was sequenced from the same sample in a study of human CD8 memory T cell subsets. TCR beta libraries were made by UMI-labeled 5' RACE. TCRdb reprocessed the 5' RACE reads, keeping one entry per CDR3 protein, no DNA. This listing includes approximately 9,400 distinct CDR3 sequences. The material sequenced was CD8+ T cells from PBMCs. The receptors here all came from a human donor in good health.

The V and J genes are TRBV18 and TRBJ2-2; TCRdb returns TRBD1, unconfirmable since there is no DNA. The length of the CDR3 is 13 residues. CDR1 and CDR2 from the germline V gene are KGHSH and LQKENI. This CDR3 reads CASSDRKTGELFF.

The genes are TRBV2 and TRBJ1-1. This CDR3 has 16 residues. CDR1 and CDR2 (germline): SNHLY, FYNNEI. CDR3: CASSEKSNNLNTEAFF.

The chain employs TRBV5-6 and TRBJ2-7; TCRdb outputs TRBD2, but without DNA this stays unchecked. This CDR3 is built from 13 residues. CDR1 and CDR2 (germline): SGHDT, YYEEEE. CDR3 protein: CASSPAYSYEQYF.

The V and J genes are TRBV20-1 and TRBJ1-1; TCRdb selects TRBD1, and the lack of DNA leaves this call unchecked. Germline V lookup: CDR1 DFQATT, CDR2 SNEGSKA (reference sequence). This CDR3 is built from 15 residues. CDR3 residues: CSASGKTVMNTEAFF.

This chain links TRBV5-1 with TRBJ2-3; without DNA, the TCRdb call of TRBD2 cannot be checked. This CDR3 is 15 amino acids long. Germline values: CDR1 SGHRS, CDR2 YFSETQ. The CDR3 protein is CASSPGLIRTDTQYF.

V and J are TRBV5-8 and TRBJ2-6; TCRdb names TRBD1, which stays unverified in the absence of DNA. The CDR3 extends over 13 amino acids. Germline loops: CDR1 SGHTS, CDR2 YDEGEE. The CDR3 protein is CASTVRDANVLTF.

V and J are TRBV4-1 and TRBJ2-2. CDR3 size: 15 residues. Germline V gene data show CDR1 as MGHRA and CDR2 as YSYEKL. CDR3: CASSHASTGTGELFF.

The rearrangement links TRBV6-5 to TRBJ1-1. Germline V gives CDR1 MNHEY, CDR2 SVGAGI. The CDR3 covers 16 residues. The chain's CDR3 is CASSQLGGARDTEAFF.

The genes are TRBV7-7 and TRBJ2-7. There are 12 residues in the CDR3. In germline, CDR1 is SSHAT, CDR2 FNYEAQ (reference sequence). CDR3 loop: CASSPGSGEQYF.

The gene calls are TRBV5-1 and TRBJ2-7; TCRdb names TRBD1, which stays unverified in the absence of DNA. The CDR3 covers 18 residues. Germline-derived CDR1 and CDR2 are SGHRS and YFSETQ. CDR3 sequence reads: CASSLGFPTGGAIGEQYF.

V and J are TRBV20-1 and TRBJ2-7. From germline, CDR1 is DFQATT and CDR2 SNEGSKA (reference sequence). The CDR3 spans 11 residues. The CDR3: CRCRSSYEQYF.

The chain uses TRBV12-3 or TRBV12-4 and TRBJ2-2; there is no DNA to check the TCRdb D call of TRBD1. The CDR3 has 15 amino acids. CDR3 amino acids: CASSPTGADLGELFF.

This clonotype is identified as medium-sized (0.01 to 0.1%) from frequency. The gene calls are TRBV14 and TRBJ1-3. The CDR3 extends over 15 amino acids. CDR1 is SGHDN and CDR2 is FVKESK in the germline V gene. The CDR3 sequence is CASSHAIRAGNTIYF. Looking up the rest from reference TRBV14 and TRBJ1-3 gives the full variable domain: EAGVTQFPSHSVIEKGQTVTLRCDPISGHDNLYWYRRVMGKEIKFLLHFVKESKQDESGMPNNRFLAERTGGTYSTLKVQPAELEDSGVYFCASSHAIRAGNTIYFGEGSWLTVV.

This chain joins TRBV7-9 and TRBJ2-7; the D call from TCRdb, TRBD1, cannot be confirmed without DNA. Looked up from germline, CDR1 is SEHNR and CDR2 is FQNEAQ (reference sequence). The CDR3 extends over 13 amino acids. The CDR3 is CASIPPGSDEQYF.

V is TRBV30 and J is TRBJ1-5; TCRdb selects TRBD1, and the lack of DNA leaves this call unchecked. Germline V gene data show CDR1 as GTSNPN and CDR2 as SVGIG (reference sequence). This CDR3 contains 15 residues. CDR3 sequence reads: CAWSPGTGRNQPQHF.

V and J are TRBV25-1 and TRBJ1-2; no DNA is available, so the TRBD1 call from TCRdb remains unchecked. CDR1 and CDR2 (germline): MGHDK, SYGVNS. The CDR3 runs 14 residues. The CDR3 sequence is CASSEGDKSYGYTF.

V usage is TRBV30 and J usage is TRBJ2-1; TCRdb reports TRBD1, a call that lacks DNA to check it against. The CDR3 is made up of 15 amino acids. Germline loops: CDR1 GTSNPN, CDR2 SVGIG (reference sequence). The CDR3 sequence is CAWSVRQGVVDEQFF.

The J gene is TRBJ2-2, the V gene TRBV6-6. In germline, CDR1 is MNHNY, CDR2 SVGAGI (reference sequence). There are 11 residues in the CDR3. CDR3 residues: CASRTSGELFF.

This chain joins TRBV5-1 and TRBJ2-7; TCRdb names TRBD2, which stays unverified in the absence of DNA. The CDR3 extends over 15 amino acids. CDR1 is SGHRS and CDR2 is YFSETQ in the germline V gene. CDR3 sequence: CASSLREGRYHEQYF.

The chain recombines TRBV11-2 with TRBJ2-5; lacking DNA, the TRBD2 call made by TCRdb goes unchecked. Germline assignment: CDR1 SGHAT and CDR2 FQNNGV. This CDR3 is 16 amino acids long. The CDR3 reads CASSFAGSGRGETQYF.

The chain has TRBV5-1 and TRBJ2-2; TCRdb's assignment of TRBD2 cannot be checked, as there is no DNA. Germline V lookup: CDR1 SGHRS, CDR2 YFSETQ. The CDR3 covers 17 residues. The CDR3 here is CASSLGTSGRLTGELFF.

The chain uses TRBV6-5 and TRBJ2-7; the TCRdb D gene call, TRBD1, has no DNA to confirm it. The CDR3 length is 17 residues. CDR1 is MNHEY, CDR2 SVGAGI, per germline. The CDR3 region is CASSLLRGRQLSGEQYF.

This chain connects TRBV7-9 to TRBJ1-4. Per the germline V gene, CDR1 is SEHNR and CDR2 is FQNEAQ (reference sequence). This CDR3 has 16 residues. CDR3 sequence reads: CASSHFPDGRDEKLFF.

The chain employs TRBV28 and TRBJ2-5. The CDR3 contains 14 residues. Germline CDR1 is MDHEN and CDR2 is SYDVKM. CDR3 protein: CASSLSVFQETQYF.

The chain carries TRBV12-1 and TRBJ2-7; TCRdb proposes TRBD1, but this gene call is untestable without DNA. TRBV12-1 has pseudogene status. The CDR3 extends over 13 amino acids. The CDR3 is CASSPRPFYEQYF.

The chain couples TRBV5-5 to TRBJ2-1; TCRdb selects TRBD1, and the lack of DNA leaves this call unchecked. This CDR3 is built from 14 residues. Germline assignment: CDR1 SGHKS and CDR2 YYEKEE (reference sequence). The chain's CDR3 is CASSFGTGLNEQFF. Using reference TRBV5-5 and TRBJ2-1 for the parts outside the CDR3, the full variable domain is DAGVTQSPTHLIKTRGQQVTLRCSPISGHKSVSWYQQVLGQGPQFIFQYYEKEERGRGNFPDRFSARQFPNYSSELNVNALLLGDSALYLCASSFGTGLNEQFFGPGTRLTVL.

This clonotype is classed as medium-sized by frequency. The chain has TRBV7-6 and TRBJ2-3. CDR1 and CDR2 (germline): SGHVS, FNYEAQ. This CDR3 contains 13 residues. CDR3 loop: CASSTEKFGTQYF.

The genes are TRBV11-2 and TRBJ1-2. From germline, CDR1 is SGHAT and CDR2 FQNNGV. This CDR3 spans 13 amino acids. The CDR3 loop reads CASSPGTSYGYTF.